Below are 5 T cell receptor beta chains sequenced from a single sample in a study of blood T cell repertoires in COVID-19. TCRdb's copy holds only in-frame clones and misses some; the assay was immunoSEQ multiplex PCR. The sample has under 100,000 clones, about 85% seen once. The sample comprised peripheral blood. These receptors all come from a man older than 75 with active or convalescent COVID-19.

The chain employs TRBV6-2 or TRBV6-3 and TRBJ1-2; D unclear. Per the germline V gene, CDR1 is MNHEY and CDR2 is SVGEGT. The ends were cut back, 0 bases at V and 0 bases at J, with 8 bases in the middle. This CDR3 spans 15 amino acids. The CDR3, as DNA: TGTGCCAGCAGTTACTCGGAGACCCCTAACTATGGCTACACCTTC. Residues: CASSYSETPNYGYTF.

The V call is TRBV3-1 (or the pseudogene TRBV3-2), the J call TRBJ2-2, with TRBD1 matching 11 bases. In germline, CDR1 is LGHDT, CDR2 YNNKEL (reference sequence). The CDR3 is made up of 16 amino acids. V dropped 3 bases and J dropped 4; count of bases not matched to a gene: 4. CDR3 DNA sequence: TGTGCCAGCAGCCATGGGACAGGGGGAACCACCGGGGAGCTGTTTTTT. This translates into CASSHGTGGTTGELFF.

The chain has TRBV28 and TRBJ1-2, with a possible D match to TRBD1 (5 bases). From germline, CDR1 is MDHEN and CDR2 SYDVKM. CDR3 length: 11 amino acids. Between the trimmed V and J ends, which lost 3 bases and 10 bases, there was a span of 9 bases. The CDR3 sequence is CASSLGPNYTF. CDR3 DNA: TGTGCCAGCAGTTTGGGGCCGAACTACACCTTC.

This rearrangement joins TRBV11-2 to TRBJ2-7; no reliable D call. The CDR3 consists of 13 residues. Trimming left V 5 bases short and J 2 bases short, with 10 bases between. The V gene's germline CDR1 is SGHAT and CDR2 FQNNGV. The CDR3 DNA reads TGTGCCAGCAGCCTTGGGCCCACCTACGAGCAGTACTTC. Encoded protein: CASSLGPTYEQYF.

This clone occurred a few times. The rearrangement uses TRBV28 and TRBJ1-1, with 9 positions matching TRBD1. J was trimmed by 4 bases and V by 5 bases; bases with no gene match: 8. Per germline, CDR1 MDHEN and CDR2 SYDVKM. This CDR3 region has 15 residues. CDR3 nucleotide sequence: TGTGCCAGCAGTCCCAACAGGGGGCGAAGCACTGAAGCTTTCTTT. Translated: CASSPNRGRSTEAFF.